This TCR beta chain was captured by sequencing in a study of T cells in Graves' hyperthyroidism and ophthalmopathy. As for the study in general: The authors collected peripheral blood at initial diagnosis, before any treatment. Findings and limits, study-wide: Stable hyperthyroidism was told apart from ophthalmopathy by a model built on 13 V-J features.

The source material, RNA transcripts, was used to amplify TCR beta CDR3 regions. An initial round of RT-PCR targeting the TCR CDR3 relied on the HTBI primer set. TCRdb itself ran the multiplex PCR reads through MiXCR, one entry per CDR3 protein. This sample has approximately 610,000 distinct CDR3 sequences, with 14% to 15% found just once. A few counts support this clonotype. Its matching antigen is unknown. Germline CDR1 is GTSNPN and CDR2 is SVGIG (reference sequence). Between the trimmed V and J ends, which lost 5 bases and 9 bases, there was a span of 20 bases. The CDR3 has 14 residues. Sequencing was performed on blood. The V call is TRBV30, the J call TRBJ1-5; D is undetermined. This sequence was found in a woman aged 40-49 years with Graves' ophthalmopathy. CDR3 residues: CAWSRGEGLGPQHF. The CDR3 nucleotides read TGTGCCTGGTCCCGAGGTGAGGGCCTAGGGCCCCAGCATTTT.